This T cell receptor beta chain was observed in a study of cytomegalovirus exposure and HLA in healthy donors. Study-wide points: It was assumed in the presence/absence analyses that sequencing depth was roughly uniform across donors. Most TCR beta V segments were productive about 87% or about 30% of the time in an earlier analysis. The study flagged about 160 TCR beta chains as cytomegalovirus-associated. In a later analysis, TCR beta V- and J-gene trimming was associated with a missense DCLRE1C variant.

The PCR employed 60 Vbeta primers together with 13 Jbeta primers. Using immunoSEQ multiplex PCR, the repertoire was profiled, and TCRdb retains in-frame clones only, with some absent. This sample has about 140,000 clones, with 80% found just once. Worth noting for this clone: Its antigen remains unidentified.

Sequenced: PBMCs. This clonotype was sampled from a man aged 50 to 60 in good health and CMV-seronegative.

This CDR3 reads CASSFGGGQPQHF. CDR3 nucleotide sequence: TGTGCCAGCAGTTTTGGAGGAGGTCAGCCCCAGCATTTT. This chain connects TRBV27 to TRBJ1-5; D unclear. With 3 bases removed from V and 6 bases from J, the gap between germline ends came to 9 bases. Germline V gene sequence: CDR1 MNHEY, CDR2 SMNVEV (reference sequence). CDR3 size: 13 residues.